The source of this TCR beta chain is a study of blood T cell repertoires in COVID-19. Turning to the study itself: The samples span acute and convalescent COVID-19 from the United States, Italy and Spain.

Participant reports of clinical history set cohort assignment. Unmatched junction bases numbered 5, after V lost 0 bases and J lost 3 bases. The CDR3 totals 17 residues. Germline V gives CDR1 MNHEY, CDR2 SVGEGT. As originally analysed: Scientists estimated how many nucleated cells there were by amplifying reference gene primers. Assay: immunoSEQ multiplex PCR; the TCRdb copy retains only in-frame clones and omits some. From that table come the V and J calls and clone size; the DNA was used to work out D and trimming. The sample contains about 260,000 clones, 86% of which appear only once. The J gene is TRBJ2-1, the V gene TRBV6-2 or TRBV6-3; TRBD2 matches at 10 bases. The specimen was PBMCs or T cells enriched from blood (not recorded which). The origin of this receptor is a woman aged 50 to 65 who had recovered from COVID-19. The DNA for the CDR3 is TGTGCCAGCAGTTACTCGTCTAGCGGGGGCCACTACAATGAGCAGTTCTTC. As protein: CASSYSSSGGHYNEQFF.